These 30 T cell receptor beta chains originate from one sample sequenced in a study of blood T cells in healthy people across ages. For the second PCR, which ran for roughly 6 to 12 cycles, a sample-barcoded 5' primer and a J-beta primer mix were used. TCRdb re-analysed the 5' RACE reads in MiXCR, keeping a single row per CDR3 protein. The sample has more than 1 million distinct CDR3 sequences, more than 40% seen once; the top ten hold about 19%. The specimen sequenced was blood. These receptors came from a woman aged 60 to 75 in good health.

The chain has TRBV20-1 and TRBJ1-2, with D tentatively TRBD1 (6 bases). This CDR3 has 12 residues. CDR1 is DFQATT, CDR2 SNEGSKA, per germline (reference sequence). V lost 3 bases to trimming and J lost 8 bases, with 13 bases between them. CDR3 sequence: CSARVEGEGYTF. The CDR3 DNA is TGCAGTGCTAGGGTCGAGGGGGAAGGCTACACCTTC.

Remarks on this clonotype: This may be a read error, as it is one base from a much larger clone. This chain joins TRBV6-5 and TRBJ2-7; D unclear. Looked up from germline, CDR1 is MNHEY and CDR2 is SVGAGI. This CDR3 is built from 12 residues. Written as DNA, the CDR3 is TGTGCTTCCGGACGGAGCTCCTACGAGCGGTACTTC. Its protein is CASGRSSYERYF.

This clonotype was counted only a few times. CDR3 bases: TGCGCCAGCAGTGAAGAGTCCGGGGAGCTGTTTTTT. Translating gives CASSEESGELFF. The V gene is TRBV10-1, the J gene TRBJ2-2; unclear D gene. The CDR3 has 12 amino acids. From germline, CDR1 is WNHNN and CDR2 SYGVQD (reference sequence). Trimming removed 3 bases at V and 6 bases at J, with 5 bases between.

This chain joins TRBV21-1 and TRBJ2-1; TRBD2, as called in the table, went unchecked against the DNA. TRBV21-1 constitutes a pseudogene. The CDR3 consists of 15 residues. The CDR3 DNA reads as TGTGCCAGCAACCGGACTAGCGGCTCCTACAATGAGCAGTTCTTC. It translates to CASNRTSGSYNEQFF.

This chain connects TRBV11-1 to TRBJ2-7, with 7 bases that match TRBD1. Germline-derived CDR1 and CDR2 are SGHAT and FQDESV (reference sequence). The CDR3 spans 12 residues. V lost 3 bases, J lost 8 bases, and 4 bases stayed unmatched. Here the CDR3 DNA reads TGTGCCAGCAGCTTTGAACAGGGGAAGCAGTACTTC. The encoded protein is CASSFEQGKQYF.

The J gene is TRBJ2-7, the V gene TRBV24-1; 7 positions agree with TRBD1. The germline CDR1 and CDR2 sequences are KGHDR and SFDVKD. The CDR3 runs to 12 residues. J was trimmed by 1 base and V by 9 bases; bases with no gene match: 2. For the CDR3, the DNA is TGTGCCACCGGGGACAGATCCTACGAGCAGTACTTC. Residues: CATGDRSYEQYF.

For this clonotype: Its ends do not fully match the called genes, so a read error is possible. The genes are TRBV6-1 and TRBJ2-1, with a weak D call TRBD2 (6 bases). CDR3 length equals 14 residues. Germline CDR1 reads MNHNS; CDR2 reads SASEGT. CDR3 sequence reads: CASGDLASYNEQFF. The DNA of the CDR3 is TGTGCCAGCGGTGATCTAGCGTCCTACAATGAGCAGTTCTTC.

Points on this clonotype: A read error may account for a junction end that differs from germline. The V gene is TRBV27, the J gene TRBJ2-1; 13 bases are a match to TRBD2. CDR1 MNHEY and CDR2 SMNVEV come from the germline V gene (reference sequence). The CDR3 has 14 amino acids. The DNA for the CDR3 is TGTGCCAGCAGTATATCCGGGACTAGCGGGACACAGTTCTTC. Protein sequence: CASSISGTSGTQFF.

The chain is built from TRBV3-1 and TRBJ2-2; D is uncertain. This CDR3 has 12 amino acids. Germline assignment: CDR1 LGHDT and CDR2 YNNKEL (reference sequence). Trimming removed 2 bases from V and 3 bases from J, with 1 base in between. For the CDR3, the DNA is TGTGCCAGCAGCCAACACACCGGGGAGCTGTTTTTT. Its translation: CASSQHTGELFF.

A few counts support this clonotype. The CDR3 DNA is TGCAGTGCTAGAGGAGGGGCCGCCAACTACGAGCAGTACTTC. It encodes CSARGGAANYEQYF. The chain uses TRBV20-1 and TRBJ2-7, with D possibly called TRBD1 or TRBD2 (5 bases each). V lost 1 base, J lost 3 bases, and 13 bases lay in between. This CDR3 has 14 amino acids. CDR1 and CDR2 from the germline V gene are DFQATT and SNEGSKA (reference sequence).

This sequence joins TRBV12-3 or TRBV12-4 and TRBJ1-2; D not resolved. This CDR3 comprises 13 residues. Trimming stripped 2 bases from V and 7 bases from J, with 11 bases between. CDR3 bases: TGTGCCAGCAGTTTATTCCCGGGTCGTGGCTACACCTTC. It codes for CASSLFPGRGYTF.

The genes are TRBV5-1 and TRBJ1-2; no reliable D call. Between the trimmed V and J ends, which lost 0 bases and 2 bases, there was a span of 8 bases. The CDR3 spans 14 residues. CDR1 SGHRS and CDR2 YFSETQ come from the germline V gene. The CDR3 region is CASSLEVGNYGYTF. The CDR3 nucleotides are TGCGCCAGCAGCTTGGAAGTTGGAAACTATGGCTACACCTTC.

The chain is built from TRBV25-1 and TRBJ1-2; possibly TRBD1 for D (5 bases). From germline, CDR1 is MGHDK and CDR2 SYGVNS. Trimming stripped 2 bases from V and 6 bases from J, with 10 bases between. This CDR3 has 13 residues. In nucleotides, the CDR3 is TGTGCCAGCAGTGAAACCAGGGTAGATGGCTACACCTTC. Amino acids: CASSETRVDGYTF.

This rearrangement joins TRBV6-1 to TRBJ1-4, with D unclear. Trimming cost V 2 bases and J 9 bases, with 13 bases left between them. Per the germline V gene, CDR1 is MNHNS and CDR2 is SASEGT. This CDR3 has 14 amino acids. The CDR3 spells CASSEQKGAKKLFF. The CDR3 DNA follows: TGTGCCAGCAGTGAACAAAAGGGAGCGAAAAAACTGTTTTTT.

This clonotype has only a few counts. The rearrangement links TRBV7-2 to TRBJ1-1, with D uncertain. Trimming left V 6 bases short and J 1 base short, with 15 bases between. CDR3 length: 15 residues. Germline V gives CDR1 SGHTA, CDR2 FQGNSA. The DNA for the CDR3 is TGTGCCAGCAGTCTTACGGGCAGAGCGAACACTGAAGCTTTCTTT. Residues: CASSLTGRANTEAFF. Supplemented by reference TRBV7-2 and TRBJ1-1, the full variable domain reads GAGVSQSPSNKVTEKGKDVELRCDPISGHTALYWYRQSLGQGLEFLIYFQGNSAPDKSGLPSDRFSAERTGGSVSTLTIQRTQQEDSAVYLCASSLTGRANTEAFFGQGTRLTVV.

The chain recombines TRBV7-9 with TRBJ2-4, with 7 bases matching TRBD1. Matching the DNA end better, TRBJ2-7 makes the J call doubtful. Germline V gene data show CDR1 as SEHNR and CDR2 as FQNEAQ (reference sequence). The CDR3 runs to 14 residues. As DNA, the CDR3 is TGTGCCAGCAGCCTCACAGGGGTGGACTACGAGCAGTACTTC. Translating it yields CASSLTGVDYEQYF.

The rearrangement joins TRBV5-1 to TRBJ2-3, with a possible D match to TRBD2 (5 bases). V shed 5 bases and J shed 2 bases, with 15 bases lying between them. Germline lookup yields CDR1 SGHRS and CDR2 YFSETQ. The CDR3 covers 15 residues. The CDR3 DNA reads as TGCGCCAGCAGGGGAGCTAGTTTTTCCACAGATACGCAGTATTTT. Amino acids: CASRGASFSTDTQYF.

This clonotype came up a few times. The chain carries TRBV4-1 and TRBJ2-5; D is ambiguous. The CDR3 has 19 amino acids. The V gene lost 1 base and the J gene lost 1 base, with 22 bases spanning the gap. Germline V gene data show CDR1 as MGHRA and CDR2 as YSYEKL. The CDR3 spells CASSQVLGPPTTPQETQYF. The CDR3 DNA reads TGCGCCAGCAGCCAAGTATTGGGTCCTCCGACCACACCCCAAGAGACCCAGTACTTC.

This chain joins TRBV5-6 and TRBJ2-1; weak D call: TRBD2 (6 bases). CDR3 length: 13 amino acids. Trimming removed 5 bases from V and 12 bases from J, with 18 bases in between. CDR1 and CDR2 from the germline V gene are SGHDT and YYEEEE. This CDR3 reads CASSTGVKGGQFF. The CDR3 DNA reads as TGTGCCAGCAGTACGGGAGTTAAGGGCGGGCAGTTCTTC.

This clonotype has a count of ten or more. The rearrangement uses TRBV20-1 and TRBJ2-5; no clear D gene. This CDR3 has 10 residues. Per germline, CDR1 DFQATT and CDR2 SNEGSKA (reference sequence). The germline V and J ends were trimmed by 3 bases and 1 base, with 0 bases remaining between them. The CDR3 DNA follows: TGCAGTGCTAGCCAAGAGACCCAGTACTTC. It codes for CSASQETQYF.

In nucleotides, the CDR3 is TGCAGTGCTAATTCCGGACAAAACTTCTATGGCTACACCTTC. Residues: CSANSGQNFYGYTF. This rearrangement joins TRBV20-1 to TRBJ1-2, with a tentative D call TRBD1 (5 bases). The CDR3 spans 14 residues. From germline, CDR1 is DFQATT and CDR2 SNEGSKA (reference sequence). V gave up 4 bases and J gave up 4 bases, with 16 bases separating them.

The chain links TRBV12-3 or TRBV12-4 to TRBJ2-4; tentative D call: TRBD2 (5 bases). The end of the DNA fits TRBJ2-7 better, so the J call may be wrong. The CDR3 is made up of 13 amino acids. CDR3 residues: CASSKDGAYEQYF. The CDR3, as DNA: TGTGCCAGCAGTAAAGACGGGGCCTACGAGCAGTACTTC.

This chain connects TRBV6-1 to TRBJ1-2, with 9 bases matching TRBD1. The CDR3 has 15 residues. The V gene's germline CDR1 is MNHNS and CDR2 SASEGT. V lost 7 bases, J lost 1 base, and 7 bases stayed unmatched. In nucleotides, the CDR3 is TGTGCCAGCATTCTCGGGACAGGGATTAACTATGGCTACACCTTC. Translation: CASILGTGINYGYTF.

This chain links TRBV6-2 or TRBV6-3 with TRBJ2-5, with 7 bases that match TRBD1. Germline V gives CDR1 MNHEY, CDR2 SVGEGT. Unmatched junction bases numbered 10, after V lost 7 bases and J lost 5 bases. The CDR3 contains 14 residues. The CDR3 region has the DNA TGTGCCAGCACCAAGGGGGCTCAATGGGAGACCCAGTACTTC. Its translation: CASTKGAQWETQYF.

The chain recombines TRBV7-2 with TRBJ1-4, with D perhaps TRBD1 (5 bases). The V gene lost 5 bases and the J gene lost 1 base, with 11 bases spanning the gap. The CDR3 runs to 15 residues. Germline assignment: CDR1 SGHTA and CDR2 FQGNSA. CDR3: CASSGTVRTNEKLFF. DNA of the CDR3: TGTGCCAGCAGCGGGACGGTGCGAACTAATGAAAAACTGTTTTTT.

The chain links TRBV28 to TRBJ2-7; the D is unclear. Trimming cost V 5 bases and J 1 base, with 15 bases left between them. The V gene's germline CDR1 is MDHEN and CDR2 SYDVKM. This CDR3 has 15 residues. Here the CDR3 DNA reads TGTGCCAGCAGTCGGAGCCGCGGTGGGTCCTACGAGCAGTACTTC. Protein sequence: CASSRSRGGSYEQYF.

A single count supports this clonotype. V and J are TRBV29-1 and TRBJ2-3; a possible D gene is TRBD1 (5 bases). The CDR3 spans 12 residues. The V and J ends lost 5 bases and 8 bases respectively, with 14 bases between them. Per germline, CDR1 SQVTM and CDR2 ANQGSEA. The CDR3 DNA follows: TGCAGCGTTAGGTATGGGGCAGGTACGCAGTATTTT. This codes for CSVRYGAGTQYF.

This clonotype was counted ten times or more. The rearrangement links TRBV7-9 to TRBJ2-1; TRBD1 is a possible D gene (6 bases). The germline gives CDR1 SEHNR, CDR2 FQNEAQ (reference sequence). Trimming removed 4 bases at V and 7 bases at J, with 20 bases between. The CDR3 has 16 amino acids. The CDR3 reads CASSSWGHPLGNEQFF. DNA for the CDR3: TGTGCCAGCAGCTCCTGGGGACACCCCCTTGGGAATGAGCAGTTCTTC.

In this sample, this clonotype turned up a few times. In DNA, the CDR3 is TGTGCCAGCAGCCTAGACCCGGGACAAAGTAACCTCTATGGCTACACCTTC. Translating it yields CASSLDPGQSNLYGYTF. This chain uses TRBV5-6 with TRBJ1-2, with D possibly matching TRBD1 (6 bases). The germline V gene has CDR1 SGHDT and CDR2 YYEEEE. This CDR3 region has 17 residues. The V and J ends lost 4 bases and 4 bases respectively, with 23 bases between them.

The chain employs TRBV18 and TRBJ2-2, with 9 bases identical to TRBD1. Germline CDR1 reads KGHSH; CDR2 reads LQKENI. The CDR3 extends over 17 amino acids. Trimming cost V 3 bases and J 0 bases; bases outside gene matches: 5. Here the CDR3 reads CASSPDRGGANTGELFF. CDR3 bases: TGTGCCAGCTCACCCGACAGGGGGGGAGCGAACACCGGGGAGCTGTTTTTT.